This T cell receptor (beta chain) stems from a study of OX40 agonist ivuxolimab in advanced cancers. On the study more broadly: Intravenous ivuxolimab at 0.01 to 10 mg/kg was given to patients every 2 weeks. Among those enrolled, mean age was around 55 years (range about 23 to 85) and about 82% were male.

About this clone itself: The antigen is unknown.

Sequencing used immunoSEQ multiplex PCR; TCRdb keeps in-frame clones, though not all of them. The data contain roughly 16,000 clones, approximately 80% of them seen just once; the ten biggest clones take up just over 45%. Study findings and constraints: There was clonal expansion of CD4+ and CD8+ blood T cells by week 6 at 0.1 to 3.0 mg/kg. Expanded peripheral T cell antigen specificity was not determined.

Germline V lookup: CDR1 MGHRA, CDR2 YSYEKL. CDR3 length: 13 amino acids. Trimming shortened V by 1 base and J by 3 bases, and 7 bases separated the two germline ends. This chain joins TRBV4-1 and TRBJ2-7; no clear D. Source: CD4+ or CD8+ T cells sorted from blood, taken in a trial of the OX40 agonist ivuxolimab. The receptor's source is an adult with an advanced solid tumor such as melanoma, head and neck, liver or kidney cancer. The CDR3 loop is CASSQGPYYEQYF. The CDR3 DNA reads TGCGCCAGCAGCCAAGGACCCTACTACGAGCAGTACTTC.